Listed below are T cell receptor beta chains from one sample, sequenced in a study of blood T cells in healthy people across ages. Each CDR3 protein gets one entry after TCRdb re-called the 5' RACE reads with MiXCR. This sample has roughly 1,800,000 distinct CDR3 sequences, with about 50% found just once. Sequencing input: blood. The receptors derive from a woman in her forties in good health. The CDR3 runs from the conserved cysteine through the conserved F or W. D genes are given only for firm matches. Part of the rows lack a size; the others show once, few, many or a class for expanded clones.

>TRBV18|14|TRBJ2-3|NA|TRBD1
CASSPGQGKRTQYF
TGTGCCAGCTCACCGGGACAGGGGAAGCGAACGCAGTATTTT
>TRBV28|15|TRBJ2-5|NA|NA
CASSRRRLHQETQYF
TGTGCCAGCAGCCGACGTCGACTGCACCAAGAGACCCAGTACTTC
>TRBV29-1|12|TRBJ2-7|many|NA
CSVVWGRYEQYF
TGCAGCGTTGTGTGGGGGAGGTACGAGCAGTACTTC
>TRBV9|16|TRBJ2-3|few|TRBD2
CASSTLAGGLTDTQYF
TGTGCCAGCAGCACACTAGCGGGGGGGCTTACAGATACGCAGTATTTT
>TRBV20-1|15|TRBJ2-7|NA|TRBD2
CSASLPGGLLVEQYF
TGCAGTGCTAGTTTACCGGGGGGGCTGCTTGTCGAGCAGTACTTC
>TRBV20-1|15|TRBJ2-5|NA|TRBD2
CSARTSGGLVETQYF
TGCAGTGCTAGGACTAGCGGGGGGCTCGTGGAGACCCAGTACTTC
>TRBV2|11|TRBJ1-5|NA|NA
CASSGRSLQHF
TGTGCCAGCAGTGGTCGTTCGCTCCAGCATTTT
>TRBV29-1|14|TRBJ2-7|NA|TRBD2
CSVVEFGGGHEQYF
TGCAGCGTTGTGGAGTTTGGGGGAGGGCACGAGCAGTACTTC
>TRBV29-1|14|TRBJ2-5|NA|NA
CSIDHQTGAGTQYF
TGCAGCATTGACCACCAGACAGGCGCCGGGACCCAGTACTTC
>TRBV29-1|14|TRBJ2-7|NA|TRBD1
CSVEGDREVGEQYF
TGCAGCGTTGAGGGGGACAGGGAGGTCGGGGAGCAGTACTTC
>TRBV7-6|16|TRBJ2-5|NA|NA
CASSLGGAGARETQYF
TGTGCCAGCAGCTTAGGGGGGGCAGGGGCGCGTGAGACCCAGTACTTC
>TRBV6-2/TRBV6-3|16|TRBJ2-6|NA|TRBD1
CASSFDRDQGANVLTF
TGTGCCAGCAGTTTTGACAGGGATCAGGGGGCCAACGTCCTGACTTTC
>TRBV6-5|18|TRBJ2-6|NA|NA
CASSYSGVGDSGANVLTF
TGTGCCAGCAGTTACTCGGGAGTCGGGGACTCTGGGGCCAACGTCCTGACTTTC
>TRBV13|16|TRBJ1-2|few|TRBD1
CASSTNRDRGLSGYTF
TGTGCCAGCAGCACTAACCGGGACAGGGGGTTGAGTGGCTACACCTTC
>TRBV7-8|14|TRBJ1-2|few|TRBD1
CASSLAGQGSGYTF
TGTGCCAGCAGCTTAGCGGGACAGGGAAGCGGCTACACCTTC
>TRBV20-1|13|TRBJ2-7|few|TRBD1
CSADGQGLYEQYF
TGCAGTGCTGATGGACAGGGACTCTACGAGCAGTACTTC
>TRBV6-5|11|TRBJ2-7|NA|NA
CASRDSGEQYF
TGTGCCAGCAGGGACAGCGGCGAGCAGTACTTC
>TRBV20-1|13|TRBJ2-7|few|TRBD2
CSARPAGGNEQYF
TGCAGTGCTAGGCCGGCGGGGGGTAACGAGCAGTACTTC
>TRBV4-1|16|TRBJ2-5|NA|TRBD1
CASSQGVQGAGETQYF
TGCGCCAGCAGCCAAGGGGTACAGGGGGCCGGGGAGACCCAGTACTTC
>TRBV27|17|TRBJ2-3|NA|TRBD2
CASSRSASGEHTDTQYF
TGTGCCAGCAGTCGCTCGGCTAGCGGGGAACACACAGATACGCAGTATTTT
>TRBV9|14|TRBJ2-7|few|NA
CASSVVDSSYEQYF
TGTGCCAGCAGCGTAGTCGACAGCTCCTACGAGCAGTACTTC